This entry lists 17 T cell receptor beta chains sequenced from one sample in a study of regulatory T cells in long-lasting Graves disease (dated by TCRdb to the early 2020s). The library was made by multiplex PCR. The data were produced on an Illumina HiSeq 4000. iRepertoire HTBI primers and Arm-PCR amplification of CDR3 regions were used to construct TCR beta libraries. TCRdb reanalyzed the raw reads on its own, using fastp at Q25 for trimming and MiXCR for clone calling, and kept in-frame beta chains. Every distinct CDR3 protein forms one entry, paired with its most common genes and DNA. The sample table records about 470,000 distinct CDR3 sequences; 20% to 25% of these occur just once. The ten biggest clones cover roughly 6.9% of the sample. The sample's time point, from its label and the paper: persistent/refractory GD, antithyroid drugs over 5 years with positive TRAb. For both TCR sequencing and RNA sequencing, RNA was extracted from PBMCs using TRIzol.

This sample comprised peripheral blood mononuclear cells (PBMCs), obtained when the disease was refractory, from a patient treated with antithyroid drugs. Receptors originate from a female donor with Graves disease.

The genes are TRBV30 and TRBJ2-7; perhaps TRBD1 as D (5 bases). The V end was cut by 2 bases, the J end by 2 bases, with 16 bases between. CDR1 and CDR2 from the germline V gene are GTSNPN and SVGIG (reference sequence). This CDR3 has 15 residues. The CDR3 coding sequence is TGTGCCTGGAGTCCTCTGACAGCACGAGCCTACGAGCAGTACTTC. Protein: CAWSPLTARAYEQYF.

This clonotype was counted at least ten times. This chain joins TRBV12-3 or TRBV12-4 and TRBJ1-1, with a weak D call TRBD1 (6 bases). V was pared by 5 bases and J by 7 bases, with 14 bases between. The CDR3 has 13 residues. Here the CDR3 DNA reads TGTGCCAGCAGTCCCTCTAAACAGGGTGAAGCTTTCTTT. Encoded protein: CASSPSKQGEAFF.

Many counts were recorded for this clonotype. The rearrangement links TRBV6-1 to TRBJ1-5; 9 positions agree with TRBD1. CDR3 length: 15 amino acids. J gave up 5 bases and V 4 bases, and 6 bases lay outside the gene matches. The V gene's germline CDR1 is MNHNS and CDR2 SASEGT. The CDR3 region has the DNA TGTGCCAGCAGTGCCTCCGGGACAGGGTATCAGCCCCAGCATTTT. Translating it yields CASSASGTGYQPQHF.

The chain couples TRBV12-3 or TRBV12-4 to TRBJ2-1; possibly TRBD2 for D (5 bases). The germline V and J ends were trimmed by 4 bases and 4 bases, with 8 bases remaining between them. The CDR3 sequence is 13 residues long. CDR3 DNA sequence: TGTGCCAGCAGTTGGTCGGGGTACAATGAGCAGTTCTTC. It specifies CASSWSGYNEQFF.

In this sample, this clonotype turned up a few times. This sequence joins TRBV29-1 and TRBJ1-1; D uncertain. CDR1 and CDR2 (germline): SQVTM, ANQGSEA. This CDR3 comprises 11 residues. Deletions cut 0 bases from V and 8 bases from J, with 7 bases between. CDR3: CSVEDLLEAFF. The CDR3 DNA reads TGCAGCGTTGAAGATCTGCTGGAAGCTTTCTTT.

The sample holds a few counts of this clonotype. The chain is built from TRBV3-1 and TRBJ1-2, with D hard to call. Looked up from germline, CDR1 is LGHDT and CDR2 is YNNKEL (reference sequence). Trimming cost V 0 bases and J 0 bases, with 11 bases left between them. The CDR3 loop spans 16 amino acids. The CDR3 bases are TGTGCCAGCAGCCAAGATTCTGGCACCTCTAACTATGGCTACACCTTC. It specifies CASSQDSGTSNYGYTF.

This clonotype was seen a handful of times. The chain recombines TRBV30 with TRBJ2-2, with a possible D match to TRBD1 (6 bases). The CDR3 is made up of 12 amino acids. From germline, CDR1 is GTSNPN and CDR2 SVGIG (reference sequence). The V end lost 5 bases, the J end lost 6 bases, and 10 bases lay between the germline ends. CDR3 sequence: CAWSTGPGELFF. DNA of the CDR3: TGTGCCTGGTCAACAGGGCCCGGGGAGCTGTTTTTT.

The genes are TRBV20-1 and TRBJ2-5; D perhaps matches TRBD1 (6 bases). Trimming removed 3 bases from V and 0 bases from J, with 14 bases in between. This CDR3 spans 15 amino acids. Germline V gene lookup returns CDR1 DFQATT and CDR2 SNEGSKA (reference sequence). The CDR3 nucleotides read TGCAGTGCTAGCTCAGGGGAAGATTACCAAGAGACCCAGTACTTC. It codes for CSASSGEDYQETQYF.

This clonotype has a handful of counts. The chain uses TRBV20-1 and TRBJ1-1; TRBD1 matches at 9 bases. The V segment lost 8 bases and the J segment 3 bases; nucleotides outside the gene matches: 4. The CDR3 has 12 residues. CDR1 and CDR2 from the germline V gene are DFQATT and SNEGSKA (reference sequence). CDR3 DNA sequence: TGCAGTCCAAGGACAGGGGACACTGAAGCTTTCTTT. Translation: CSPRTGDTEAFF.

This clonotype was observed many times. The chain uses TRBV5-1 and TRBJ2-2; D is unresolved. The length of the CDR3 is 14 residues. CDR1 SGHRS and CDR2 YFSETQ come from the germline V gene. V was trimmed by 4 bases and J by 5 bases, leaving 12 bases between them. The CDR3 region has the DNA TGCGCCAGCAGCCCGGACGAGTGGACCGGGGAGCTGTTTTTT. Translating gives CASSPDEWTGELFF.

Many counts were recorded for this clonotype. This sequence joins TRBV12-3 or TRBV12-4 and TRBJ1-1, with D tentatively TRBD1 (5 bases). The CDR3 covers 13 residues. V lost 1 base to trimming and J lost 6 bases, with 9 bases between them. In DNA form, the CDR3 reads TGTGCCAGCAGTTTAGATCAGGGCGCTGAAGCTTTCTTT. This codes for CASSLDQGAEAFF.

In its sample, this clonotype was seen many times. V usage is TRBV28 and J usage is TRBJ2-2; tentative D call: TRBD2 (5 bases). Germline lookup yields CDR1 MDHEN and CDR2 SYDVKM. V lost 4 bases and J 7 bases, leaving 22 bases between the germline ends. The CDR3 runs to 17 residues. CDR3: CASSSPRVVGAIGELFF. The CDR3 DNA reads TGTGCCAGCAGTTCCCCCCGAGTTGTGGGAGCTATCGGGGAGCTGTTTTTT.

This clonotype was seen many times. In DNA form, the CDR3 reads TGTGCCACCAGTGATTCGACAGGGGTGAACACTGAAGCTTTCTTT. It codes for CATSDSTGVNTEAFF. This chain joins TRBV24-1 and TRBJ1-1; 8 positions agree with TRBD1. CDR1 and CDR2 from the germline V gene are KGHDR and SFDVKD. V trimming: 2 bases; J trimming: 0 bases; junction bases outside the gene matches: 1. CDR3 length: 15 residues.

The rearrangement uses TRBV7-3 and TRBJ2-1; D not certain. From germline, CDR1 is SGHTA and CDR2 FQGTGA. CDR3 length equals 12 residues. V lost 5 bases and J lost 8, with 10 bases in between. CDR3 in DNA: TGTGCCAGCAGCCCCCGGAGCGATGAGCAGTTCTTC. Protein product: CASSPRSDEQFF.

Comments on this clonotype: A much larger clone lies one base from this, so it may be a read error. Here the CDR3 omits its conserved ending phenylalanine or tryptophan, so a read error is the likely source. V usage is TRBV12-3 or TRBV12-4 and J usage is TRBJ2-5; D is ambiguous. V dropped 8 bases and J dropped 2 bases, with 9 bases sitting between them. The CDR3 sequence is 12 residues long. CDR3 DNA sequence: TGTGCCAGCGGACGGTTTCAAGAGACCCAGTACCTC. This gives the protein CASGRFQETQYL.

This clonotype has just a few counts. This clone may be a read error of a much larger clone one base away. This chain links TRBV6-1 with TRBJ2-7, with D maybe TRBD1 (5 bases). CDR1 and CDR2 from the germline V gene are MNHNS and SASEGT. The CDR3 covers 13 residues. Trimming took off 1 base at V and 3 bases at J, with 7 bases between the two ends. For the CDR3, the DNA is TGTGCCAGCAGTGAAGGACAGCTCTACGAGCAGTACTTC. Amino acid sequence: CASSEGQLYEQYF.

This clonotype was counted at least ten times. This sequence joins TRBV28 and TRBJ1-1; D may be TRBD1 (5 bases). CDR3 length equals 14 residues. In germline, CDR1 is MDHEN, CDR2 SYDVKM. Trimming cost V 8 bases and J 5 bases, with 18 bases left between them. The CDR3 spells CASGGVAGRTEAFF. For the CDR3, the DNA is TGTGCCAGCGGGGGTGTGGCAGGGAGGACTGAAGCTTTCTTT.